The next 21 T cell receptor beta chains were all read from a single sample in a study of Ad26.COV2.S vaccination and SARS-CoV-2 variants. Treatment defined: about 20 received Ad26.COV2.S at low or high dose, single or two shots; 5 received placebo; per-sample allocation not given. Sampling took place 63 days after the first vaccine or placebo injection. The method was immunoSEQ multiplex PCR; TCRdb's version includes in-frame clones alone and lacks a portion of them. The sample comprises hundreds of thousands of clones, 75% to 90% of which are singletons, and over 8.5% rests with the top ten. The sample in question was peripheral blood, obtained in a trial of Ad26.COV2.S vaccine versus placebo. Every receptor here comes from a person aged 18 to 59 who received the Ad26.COV2.S COVID-19 vaccine or a placebo.

The CDR3 nucleotides read TGTGCCAGCAGCCCCGACAACTATGGCTACACCTTC. It specifies CASSPDNYGYTF. This chain links TRBV7-8 with TRBJ1-2; D call uncertain. Germline assignment: CDR1 SGHVS and CDR2 FQNEAQ. Trimming removed 5 bases at V and 2 bases at J, with 6 bases between. CDR3 length equals 12 residues.

The chain couples TRBV19 to TRBJ1-4; no reliable D call. CDR3 length: 14 residues. Germline assignment: CDR1 LNHDA and CDR2 SQIVND (reference sequence). The DNA of the CDR3 is TGTGTTTCAGCCCCGACTACCTTTAATGAAAAACTGTTTTTT. This translates into CVSAPTTFNEKLFF.

This clone has ten or more counts. The CDR3 DNA follows: TGTGCCAGCAGTGAGGCGGGCGTCAATGAGCAGTTCTTC. This sequence encodes CASSEAGVNEQFF. The J gene is TRBJ2-1, the V gene TRBV2, with D perhaps TRBD2 (5 bases). Germline V gives CDR1 SNHLY, CDR2 FYNNEI. V was trimmed by 3 bases and J by 6 bases, leaving 9 bases between them. The CDR3 runs to 13 residues.

The chain is built from TRBV7-8 and TRBJ2-1; the D call may be TRBD1 or TRBD2 (5 bases each). This CDR3 has 16 residues. The V end lost 5 bases, the J end lost 0 bases, and 14 bases lay between the germline ends. CDR1 and CDR2 (germline): SGHVS, FQNEAQ. The CDR3 coding sequence is TGTGCCAGCAGCCCCGATACGGGGCGCTCCTACAATGAGCAGTTCTTC. Translated: CASSPDTGRSYNEQFF.

The chain joins TRBV3-1 (or the pseudogene TRBV3-2) to TRBJ2-5; D remains ambiguous. CDR1 and CDR2 from the germline V gene are LGHDT and YNNKEL (reference sequence). Trimming left V 4 bases short and J 4 bases short, with 16 bases between. This CDR3 is 15 amino acids long. CDR3 nucleotides: TGTGCCAGCAGCCCGAAAGAATGGGTCGGAGAGACCCAGTACTTC. This translates into CASSPKEWVGETQYF.

This chain connects TRBV7-2 to TRBJ1-3; weak D call: TRBD1 (5 bases). The CDR3 length is 15 residues. The ends were cut back, 5 bases at V and 2 bases at J, with 13 bases in the middle. Germline values: CDR1 SGHTA, CDR2 FQGNSA. The CDR3 protein is CASSTRMGPGNTIYF. CDR3 DNA: TGTGCCAGCAGCACCCGCATGGGGCCTGGAAACACCATATATTTT. Based on the CDR3 plus reference TRBV7-2 and TRBJ1-3, the full variable domain is GAGVSQSPSNKVTEKGKDVELRCDPISGHTALYWYRQSLGQGLEFLIYFQGNSAPDKSGLPSDRFSAERTGGSVSTLTIQRTQQEDSAVYLCASSTRMGPGNTIYFGEGSWLTVV.

The chain joins TRBV9 to TRBJ2-7, with a tentative D call TRBD2 (5 bases). V shed 1 base and J shed 0 bases, with 8 bases lying between them. The germline CDR1 and CDR2 sequences are SGDLS and YYNGEE. The CDR3 has 14 residues. CDR3 amino acids: CASSVYEGSYEQYF. For the CDR3, the DNA is TGTGCCAGCAGCGTATACGAGGGCTCCTACGAGCAGTACTTC.

The chain couples TRBV5-5 to TRBJ1-1; D is perhaps TRBD1 (5 bases). Per the germline V gene, CDR1 is SGHKS and CDR2 is YYEKEE (reference sequence). The CDR3 is 16 residues long. Trimming removed 1 base at V and 1 base at J, with 14 bases between. CDR3 bases: TGTGCCAGCAGCTTGATGGGGTGGAGGGGGAACACTGAAGCTTTCTTT. This translates into CASSLMGWRGNTEAFF. Drawing the rest from reference TRBV5-5 and TRBJ1-1, the complete variable domain is DAGVTQSPTHLIKTRGQQVTLRCSPISGHKSVSWYQQVLGQGPQFIFQYYEKEERGRGNFPDRFSARQFPNYSSELNVNALLLGDSALYLCASSLMGWRGNTEAFFGQGTRLTVV.

The gene calls are TRBV19 and TRBJ2-5; 8 positions match TRBD1. The J segment lost 0 bases and the V segment lost 5 bases, leaving 20 bases of the junction unmatched. The CDR3 runs to 20 residues. Germline CDR1 is LNHDA and CDR2 is SQIVND (reference sequence). Here the CDR3 reads CASSPVKAGGYWGNQETQYF. CDR3 coding DNA: TGTGCCAGTAGTCCGGTAAAGGCAGGGGGCTATTGGGGTAACCAAGAGACCCAGTACTTC.

The chain employs TRBV6-2 or TRBV6-3 and TRBJ2-3, with TRBD1 identical over 7 bases. Germline CDR1 and CDR2: MNHEY and SVGEGT. The CDR3 runs to 11 residues. V shed 6 bases, J shed 9 bases, and the junction held 3 bases outside the gene matches. DNA for the CDR3: TGTGCCAGCAGCCGACAGGGAACGCAGTATTTT. Its translation is CASSRQGTQYF.

The V call is TRBV7-9, the J call TRBJ2-5, with D perhaps TRBD2 (5 bases). V was pared by 6 bases and J by 5 bases, with 13 bases between. This CDR3 has 13 residues. Looked up from germline, CDR1 is SEHNR and CDR2 is FQNEAQ (reference sequence). The DNA of the CDR3 is TGTGCCAGCAGAGAAGGAGGAGCCGAGACCCAGTACTTC. It encodes CASREGGAETQYF.

The chain combines TRBV7-9 with TRBJ1-5; D perhaps matches TRBD1 (6 bases). The germline gives CDR1 SEHNR, CDR2 FQNEAQ (reference sequence). V was shortened by 11 bases and J by 0 bases, with 11 bases between the two germline ends. The CDR3 sequence is 13 residues long. DNA of the CDR3: TGTGCCGTCCAGGGGTATAGCAATCAGCCCCAGCATTTT. As protein: CAVQGYSNQPQHF.

J is TRBJ1-1 and V is TRBV28; a weak D match, TRBD1 (5 bases). Germline lookup yields CDR1 MDHEN and CDR2 SYDVKM. V lost 7 bases, J lost 7 bases, and 13 bases lay in between. The CDR3 has 12 residues. The CDR3 nucleotides are TGTGCCAGCAATTCGGGGAGGGGTGAAGCTTTCTTT. It specifies CASNSGRGEAFF.

The chain joins TRBV9 to TRBJ1-1, with a possible D match to TRBD1 (5 bases). This CDR3 is built from 14 residues. Germline lookup yields CDR1 SGDLS and CDR2 YYNGEE. Trimming removed 0 bases from V and 8 bases from J, with 14 bases in between. CDR3: CASSVGEGQGEAFF. Here the CDR3 DNA reads TGTGCCAGCAGCGTAGGGGAGGGTCAGGGAGAAGCTTTCTTT.

This chain connects TRBV5-5 to TRBJ2-1; 7 nucleotides agree with TRBD2. The V segment lost 1 base and the J segment 9 bases; nucleotides outside the gene matches: 4. The CDR3 sequence is 13 residues long. Germline CDR1 SGHKS, CDR2 YYEKEE (reference sequence). Here the CDR3 reads CASSLSSGTEQFF. The DNA for the CDR3 is TGTGCCAGCAGCTTGTCCAGCGGGACTGAGCAGTTCTTC. The whole variable domain, remainder taken from reference TRBV5-5 and TRBJ2-1, is DAGVTQSPTHLIKTRGQQVTLRCSPISGHKSVSWYQQVLGQGPQFIFQYYEKEERGRGNFPDRFSARQFPNYSSELNVNALLLGDSALYLCASSLSSGTEQFFGPGTRLTVL.

This clone has only one observation. A read error may account for a junction end that differs from germline. The V gene is TRBV28, the J gene TRBJ2-1; 9 positions agree with TRBD2. This CDR3 is 16 amino acids long. Germline CDR1 reads MDHEN; CDR2 reads SYDVKM. The CDR3: CARRGGGGTVYNEQFF. CDR3 DNA: TGTGCCCGCAGAGGCGGGGGGGGGACGGTTTACAATGAGCAGTTCTTC.

The V gene is TRBV5-4, the J gene TRBJ2-3; 9 bases align to TRBD2. CDR3 length: 14 amino acids. Germline CDR1 is SGHNT and CDR2 is YYREEE (reference sequence). After removal of 7 bases from V and 1 base from J, the junction contained 4 bases not matched to a gene. The CDR3 coding sequence is TGTGCCAGCTCCTCTAGCGGGGGCACAGATACGCAGTATTTT. This encodes CASSSSGGTDTQYF.

This chain uses TRBV29-1 with TRBJ1-1; the D is unclear. V lost 2 bases and J lost 8, with 9 bases in between. Per germline, CDR1 SQVTM and CDR2 ANQGSEA. This CDR3 contains 11 residues. CDR3 sequence: CSVESGLEAFF. DNA of the CDR3: TGCAGCGTTGAATCAGGTCTGGAAGCTTTCTTT.

A note on this clone: At the DNA level, this CDR3 is encoded by other sequences in the same sample as well. The V call is TRBV7-9, the J call TRBJ2-7; 9 bases align to TRBD1. Trimming took 4 bases from V and 6 from J; bases not matched to a gene: 4. The CDR3 is 13 amino acids. Germline V gene sequence: CDR1 SEHNR, CDR2 FQNEAQ (reference sequence). Here the CDR3 DNA reads TGTGCCAGCAGCTCGGGACAGGGCCTCGAGCAGTACTTC. Amino acids: CASSSGQGLEQYF.

The chain has TRBV15 and TRBJ1-5, with 10 positions matching TRBD1. Trimming at V came to 8 bases and at J to 3 bases, leaving 7 bases not matched to a gene. Germline V CDR1 and CDR2: LNHNV, YYDKDF (reference sequence). The length of the CDR3 is 15 residues. CDR3 sequence (DNA): TGTGCCACCGGTCCCGGGACAGGGGACAATCAGCCCCAGCATTTT. Residues: CATGPGTGDNQPQHF.

This chain joins TRBV7-2 and TRBJ2-4, with D possibly called TRBD1 or TRBD2 (6 bases each). The CDR3 totals 15 residues. V lost 1 base, J lost 6 bases, and 13 bases lay in between. The germline gives CDR1 SGHTA, CDR2 FQGNSA. The CDR3, as DNA: TGTGCCAGCAGCTTAGATGGGGGGCGAGGAAACATTCAGTACTTC. Its translation is CASSLDGGRGNIQYF.